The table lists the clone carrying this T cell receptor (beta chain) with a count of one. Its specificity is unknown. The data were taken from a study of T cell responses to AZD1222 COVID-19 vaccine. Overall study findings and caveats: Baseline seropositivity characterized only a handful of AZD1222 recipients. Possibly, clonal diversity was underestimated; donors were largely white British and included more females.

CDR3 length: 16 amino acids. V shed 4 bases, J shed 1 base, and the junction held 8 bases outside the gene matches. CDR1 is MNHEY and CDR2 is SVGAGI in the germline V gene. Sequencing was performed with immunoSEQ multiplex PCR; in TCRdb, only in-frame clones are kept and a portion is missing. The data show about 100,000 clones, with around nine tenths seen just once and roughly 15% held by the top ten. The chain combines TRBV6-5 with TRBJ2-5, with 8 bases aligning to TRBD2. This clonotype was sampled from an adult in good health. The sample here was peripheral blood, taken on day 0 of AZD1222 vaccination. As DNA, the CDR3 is TGTGCCAGCAGTTCCCCGGGAGGGGGGGGCCAAGAGACCCAGTACTTC. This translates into CASSSPGGGGQETQYF.